The 27 T cell receptor beta chains in this list originate from one sample, sequenced in a study of blood T cell repertoires in COVID-19. Profiling relied on immunoSEQ multiplex PCR, and the TCRdb table lists in-frame clones only, not all of them. Found here are about 73,000 clones, about nine tenths of them singletons; the top ten hold 15% to 20%. Sequenced sample: peripheral blood. These receptors originate from a woman older than 75 with active or convalescent COVID-19.

The chain is built from TRBV29-1 and TRBJ1-2, with TRBD1 identical over 9 bases. The ends lost 6 bases at V and 10 bases at J; junction bases unmatched: 9. This CDR3 comprises 12 residues. CDR1 and CDR2 (germline): SQVTM, ANQGSEA. CDR3 amino acids: CSVVRDRVDYTF. The CDR3 DNA is TGCAGCGTCGTCCGGGACAGGGTGGACTACACCTTC.

The genes are TRBV29-1 and TRBJ2-1, with 8 bases lining up with TRBD1. V lost 4 bases, J lost 0 bases, and 11 bases stayed unmatched. The CDR3 sequence is 17 residues long. Germline values: CDR1 SQVTM, CDR2 ANQGSEA. CDR3 sequence reads: CSVGQPGTGASYNEQFF. Written as DNA, the CDR3 is TGCAGCGTTGGTCAGCCCGGGACAGGAGCCTCCTACAATGAGCAGTTCTTC.

In its sample, this clone was seen once. The gene calls are TRBV2 and TRBJ1-6; TRBD1 might be the D (6 bases). V was shortened by 6 bases and J by 7 bases, with 13 bases between the two germline ends. From germline, CDR1 is SNHLY and CDR2 FYNNEI. The CDR3 is 14 residues long. The CDR3 DNA is TGTGCCAGCAGGAAACAGGGATCGAATTCACCCCTCCACTTT. It translates to CASRKQGSNSPLHF.

The chain has TRBV6-5 and TRBJ2-7, with D possibly TRBD1 on 6 matching bases. Germline CDR1 MNHEY, CDR2 SVGAGI. The CDR3 has 14 residues. Trimming left V 2 bases short and J 2 bases short, with 10 bases between. The DNA for the CDR3 is TGTGCCAGCAGTTACCACAGGGCGGCCTACGAGCAGTACTTC. Protein: CASSYHRAAYEQYF.

V and J are TRBV29-1 and TRBJ2-1; 13 bases line up with TRBD2. Germline CDR1 reads SQVTM; CDR2 reads ANQGSEA. With V trimmed by 5 bases and J by 0 bases, 4 bases remained unmatched. This CDR3 comprises 16 residues. CDR3 protein: CSVWTSGGRSYNEQFF. The DNA of the CDR3 is TGCAGCGTTTGGACTAGCGGGGGCCGCTCCTACAATGAGCAGTTCTTC.

The CDR3 sequence is CASSGYRGQTEAFF. CDR3 nucleotides: TGTGCCAGCAGCGGGTACAGGGGGCAGACTGAAGCTTTCTTT. V gene TRBV9 combines with J gene TRBJ1-1, with 9 nucleotides matching TRBD1. The germline gives CDR1 SGDLS, CDR2 YYNGEE. The CDR3 has 14 residues. The junction had 5 bases not matched to a gene; V was cut back by 3 bases and J by 5 bases.

This clone has a single count. The CDR3 is CASSRGYEQYF. The DNA for the CDR3 is TGTGCCAGCAGCAGGGGATACGAGCAGTACTTC. The J gene is TRBJ2-7, the V gene TRBV2; possible D gene TRBD1, 6 bases. Trimming took 6 bases from V and 4 from J, leaving 7 bases between them. CDR1 is SNHLY and CDR2 is FYNNEI in the germline V gene. There are 11 residues in the CDR3. The full variable domain, completed using reference TRBV2 and TRBJ2-7, is EPEVTQTPSHQVTQMGQEVILRCVPISNHLYFYWYRQILGQKVEFLVSFYNNEISEKSEIFDDQFSVERPDGSNFTLKIRSTKLEDSAMYFCASSRGYEQYFGPGTRLTVT.

CDR3 region: CASSFRDRGNEKLFF. CDR3 sequence (DNA): TGTGCCAGCAGTTTTAGGGACAGGGGGAATGAAAAACTGTTTTTT. V and J are TRBV28 and TRBJ1-4; 11 bases align to TRBD1. The CDR3 runs to 15 residues. Trimming took 3 bases from V and 5 from J; bases not matched to a gene: 2. Per the germline V gene, CDR1 is MDHEN and CDR2 is SYDVKM. The full variable domain, in which reference TRBV28 and TRBJ1-4 provide the parts outside the CDR3, is DVKVTQSSRYLVKRTGEKVFLECVQDMDHENMFWYRQDPGLGLRLIYFSYDVKMKEKGDIPEGYSVSREKKERFSLILESASTNQTSMYLCASSFRDRGNEKLFFGSGTQLSVL.

The chain joins TRBV30 to TRBJ1-1; 10 bases match TRBD1. The CDR3 runs 12 residues. V gave up 5 bases and J gave up 4 bases; unmatched junction bases: 1. CDR1 GTSNPN and CDR2 SVGIG come from the germline V gene (reference sequence). CDR3 loop: CAWGQGGTEAFF. The CDR3 DNA reads as TGTGCCTGGGGACAGGGGGGCACTGAAGCTTTCTTT. Full variable domain (outside the CDR3, taken from reference TRBV30 and TRBJ1-1): SQTIHQWPATLVQPVGSPLSLECTVEGTSNPNLYWYRQAAGRGLQLLFYSVGIGQISSEVPQNLSASRPQDRQFILSSKKLLLSDSGFYLCAWGQGGTEAFFGQGTRLTVV.

The gene calls are TRBV7-9 and TRBJ2-7; D remains ambiguous. CDR1 SEHNR and CDR2 FQNEAQ come from the germline V gene (reference sequence). The CDR3 has 15 amino acids. Deletions cut 1 base from V and 5 bases from J, with 15 bases between. CDR3 DNA: TGTGCCAGCAGCTTAGAACCCTTTGGAGCAGACGAGCAGTACTTC. Translated, it gives CASSLEPFGADEQYF.

The chain joins TRBV4-3 to TRBJ1-2; TRBD1 agrees at 7 bases. This CDR3 region has 15 residues. The ends lost 1 base at V and 4 bases at J; junction bases unmatched: 6. Germline V gene lookup returns CDR1 LGHNA and CDR2 YSLEER. CDR3 sequence: CASSQGQGSAYGYTF. CDR3 in DNA: TGCGCCAGCAGCCAAGGACAGGGAAGTGCCTATGGCTACACCTTC.

This rearrangement joins TRBV15 to TRBJ2-3, with 14 bases that match TRBD2. CDR3 size: 18 residues. Trimming at V came to 3 bases and at J to 4 bases, leaving 9 bases not matched to a gene. CDR1 is LNHNV and CDR2 is YYDKDF in the germline V gene (reference sequence). The CDR3 protein is CATSSEETSGGAADTQYF. The CDR3 bases are TGTGCCACCAGCAGTGAGGAGACTAGCGGGGGGGCGGCAGATACGCAGTATTTT. The whole variable domain, remainder taken from reference TRBV15 and TRBJ2-3, is DAMVIQNPRYQVTQFGKPVTLSCSQTLNHNVMYWYQQKSSQAPKLLFHYYDKDFNNEADTPDNFQSRRPNTSFCFLDIRSPGLGDTAMYLCATSSEETSGGAADTQYFGPGTRLTVL.

This chain connects TRBV7-2 to TRBJ1-2, with D unresolved. The CDR3 runs 12 residues. V was pared by 3 bases and J by 4 bases, with 6 bases between. CDR1 is SGHTA, CDR2 FQGNSA, per germline. The CDR3 spells CASSFDFYGYTF. The CDR3 DNA reads TGTGCCAGCAGCTTTGACTTCTATGGCTACACCTTC. Variable domain in full (rest from reference TRBV7-2 and TRBJ1-2): GAGVSQSPSNKVTEKGKDVELRCDPISGHTALYWYRQSLGQGLEFLIYFQGNSAPDKSGLPSDRFSAERTGGSVSTLTIQRTQQEDSAVYLCASSFDFYGYTFGSGTRLTVV.

This clone was detected only once. CDR3 protein: CATLPGPEEENEKLFF. For the CDR3, the DNA is TGTGCCACCCTCCCTGGGCCCGAGGAGGAGAATGAAAAACTGTTTTTT. The chain recombines TRBV27 with TRBJ1-4; D is unclear. The CDR3 loop spans 16 amino acids. CDR1 MNHEY and CDR2 SMNVEV come from the germline V gene (reference sequence). V was shortened by 10 bases and J by 5 bases, with 23 bases between the two germline ends.

V is TRBV7-9 and J is TRBJ1-3; 7 nucleotides align to TRBD1. Germline CDR1 SEHNR, CDR2 FQNEAQ (reference sequence). The CDR3 extends over 17 amino acids. After removal of 1 base from V and 4 bases from J, the junction contained 10 bases not matched to a gene. This CDR3 is CASSLGGPTGSGNTIYF. The CDR3 DNA sequence: TGTGCCAGCAGCTTAGGGGGACCGACAGGGTCCGGAAACACCATATATTTT. Together with reference TRBV7-9 and TRBJ1-3, the CDR3 gives the full variable domain: DTGVSQNPRHKITKRGQNVTFRCDPISEHNRLYWYRQTLGQGPEFLTYFQNEAQLEKSRLLSDRFSAERPKGSFSTLEIQRTEQGDSAMYLCASSLGGPTGSGNTIYFGEGSWLTVV.

CDR3 DNA sequence: TGTGCCAGCTCAGCGATTCGACCCTCGGGGAAAACTAATGAAAAACTGTTTTTT. Amino acid sequence: CASSAIRPSGKTNEKLFF. The gene calls are TRBV18 and TRBJ1-4; D not certain. Germline V gives CDR1 KGHSH, CDR2 LQKENI. V gave up 5 bases and J gave up 1 base, with 20 bases separating them. The CDR3 is 18 residues long.

The chain uses TRBV4-2 and TRBJ2-7, with 9 bases matching TRBD1. This CDR3 contains 16 residues. Germline V gives CDR1 LGHNA, CDR2 YNFKEQ. The junction had 9 bases not matched to a gene; V was cut back by 0 bases and J by 6 bases. CDR3 residues: CASSQEGGGQGSEQYF. The CDR3 DNA follows: TGTGCCAGCAGCCAAGAAGGAGGGGGACAGGGTTCCGAGCAGTACTTC.

This clone was found once. The V call is TRBV5-8, the J call TRBJ1-2; D not resolved. The germline CDR1 and CDR2 sequences are SGHTS and YDEGEE. Between the trimmed V and J ends, which lost 4 bases and 3 bases, there was a span of 13 bases. This CDR3 has 14 amino acids. In DNA, the CDR3 is TGTGCCAGCAGCCCAGAGACTCAGCACTATGGCTACACCTTC. This encodes CASSPETQHYGYTF.

The genes are TRBV10-3 and TRBJ1-5; 7 nucleotides line up with TRBD1. This CDR3 has 16 residues. With V trimmed by 3 bases and J by 0 bases, 5 bases remained unmatched. From germline, CDR1 is ENHRY and CDR2 SYGVKD. CDR3: CAISDHRTGSNQPQHF. DNA of the CDR3: TGTGCCATCAGTGATCATCGGACAGGTAGCAATCAGCCCCAGCATTTT.

The chain links TRBV11-2 to TRBJ1-4; 9 bases are shared with TRBD1. V lost 1 base to trimming and J lost 7 bases; unmatched junction nucleotides: 4. The CDR3 runs 15 residues. Germline V gives CDR1 SGHAT, CDR2 FQNNGV. CDR3 amino acids: CASSLVTGGSEKLFF. In nucleotides, the CDR3 is TGTGCCAGCAGCTTAGTGACAGGGGGGAGTGAAAAACTGTTTTTT.

V gene TRBV2 combines with J gene TRBJ2-1; TRBD2 aligns across 11 bases. The germline CDR1 and CDR2 sequences are SNHLY and FYNNEI. The CDR3 sequence is 14 residues long. Unmatched junction bases numbered 7, after V lost 9 bases and J lost 6 bases. CDR3 in DNA: TGTGCCAGTAAGGGACTAGCGGTCGGCAATGAGCAGTTCTTC. Protein product: CASKGLAVGNEQFF.

The chain carries TRBV5-4 and TRBJ1-3; D unclear. V was clipped by 0 bases and J by 4 bases, with 8 bases between them. The CDR3 runs 14 residues. The germline V gene has CDR1 SGHNT and CDR2 YYREEE (reference sequence). In DNA form, the CDR3 reads TGTGCCAGCAGCTTGGCCGGGAAAGGAAACACCATATATTTT. This translates into CASSLAGKGNTIYF. The full variable domain, rest sourced from reference TRBV5-4 and TRBJ1-3, is ETGVTQSPTHLIKTRGQQVTLRCSSQSGHNTVSWYQQALGQGPQFIFQYYREEENGRGNFPPRFSGLQFPNYSSELNVNALELDDSALYLCASSLAGKGNTIYFGEGSWLTVV.

The CDR3 loop reads CASSRENEKLFF. The DNA of the CDR3 is TGTGCCAGCTCACGAGAGAATGAAAAACTGTTTTTT. V is TRBV18 and J is TRBJ1-4; D gene ambiguous. Germline assignment: CDR1 KGHSH and CDR2 LQKENI. Deletions cut 4 bases from V and 5 bases from J, with 5 bases between. The CDR3 contains 12 residues.

The CDR3 DNA follows: TGTGCCAGCATAGAGTTCTCAGCCAAAAACATTCAGTACTTC. The encoded protein is CASIEFSAKNIQYF. This rearrangement joins TRBV11-3 to TRBJ2-4; D not certain. The V end lost 7 bases, the J end lost 0 bases, and 10 bases lay between the germline ends. The CDR3 extends over 14 amino acids. Germline V gives CDR1 SGHNT, CDR2 YENEEA.

In this sample, this clone turned up once. This chain joins TRBV12-3 or TRBV12-4 and TRBJ1-6; 8 bases agree with TRBD1. V lost 7 bases to trimming and J lost 10 bases; unmatched junction nucleotides: 6. The CDR3 totals 13 residues. Here the CDR3 DNA reads TGTGCCAGCACCCGGACAGGGAAATCACCCCTCCACTTT. Its protein is CASTRTGKSPLHF.

This sequence joins TRBV27 and TRBJ2-7; the match to TRBD1 covers 9 bases. CDR3 length: 13 amino acids. Losses at the gene ends were 8 bases for V and 3 bases for J; bases not matched to a gene: 5. Germline CDR1 reads MNHEY; CDR2 reads SMNVEV (reference sequence). In DNA form, the CDR3 reads TGTGCCAGCGGGACAGGGTCCAACTACGAGCAGTACTTC. Its translation is CASGTGSNYEQYF.

In its sample, this clone was seen once. This chain connects TRBV28 to TRBJ2-1; maybe TRBD1 (6 bases). Per the germline V gene, CDR1 is MDHEN and CDR2 is SYDVKM. Trimming shortened V by 2 bases and J by 15 bases, and 14 bases separated the two germline ends. The CDR3 runs to 12 residues. The CDR3 DNA is TGTGCCAGCAGTTTAAGCCGGGACATCGCGTTCTTC. This gives the protein CASSLSRDIAFF.